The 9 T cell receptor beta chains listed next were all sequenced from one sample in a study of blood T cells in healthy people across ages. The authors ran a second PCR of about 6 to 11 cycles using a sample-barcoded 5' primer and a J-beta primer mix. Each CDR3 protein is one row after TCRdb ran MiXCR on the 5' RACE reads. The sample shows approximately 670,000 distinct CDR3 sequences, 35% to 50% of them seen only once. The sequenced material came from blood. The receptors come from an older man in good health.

CDR3 residues: CASSAGQDYNEQFF. Written as DNA, the CDR3 is TGTGCCAGCAGCGCGGGACAGGATTACAATGAGCAGTTCTTC. The genes are TRBV5-5 and TRBJ2-1, with TRBD1 identical over 8 bases. Germline lookup yields CDR1 SGHKS and CDR2 YYEKEE (reference sequence). The V and J ends lost 4 bases and 4 bases, in that order; junction bases with no gene match: 4. The length of the CDR3 is 14 residues. The full variable domain, completed using reference TRBV5-5 and TRBJ2-1, is DAGVTQSPTHLIKTRGQQVTLRCSPISGHKSVSWYQQVLGQGPQFIFQYYEKEERGRGNFPDRFSARQFPNYSSELNVNALLLGDSALYLCASSAGQDYNEQFFGPGTRLTVL.

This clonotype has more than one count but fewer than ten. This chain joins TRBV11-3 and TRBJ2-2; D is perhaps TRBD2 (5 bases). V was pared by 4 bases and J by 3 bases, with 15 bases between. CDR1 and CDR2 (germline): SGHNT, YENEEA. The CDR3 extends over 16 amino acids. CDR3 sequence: CASSSGTTADTGELFF. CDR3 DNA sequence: TGTGCCAGCAGCTCGGGAACAACCGCAGACACCGGGGAGCTGTTTTTT. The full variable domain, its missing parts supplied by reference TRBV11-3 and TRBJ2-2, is EAGVVQSPRYKIIEKKQPVAFWCNPISGHNTLYWYLQNLGQGPELLIRYENEEAVDDSQLPKDRFSAERLKGVDSTLKIQPAELGDSAVYLCASSSGTTADTGELFFGEGSRLTVL.

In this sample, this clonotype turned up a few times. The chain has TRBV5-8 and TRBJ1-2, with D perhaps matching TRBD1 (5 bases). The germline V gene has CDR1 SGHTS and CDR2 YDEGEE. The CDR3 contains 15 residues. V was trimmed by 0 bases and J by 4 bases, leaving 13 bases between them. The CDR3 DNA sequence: TGTGCCAGCAGCTTGGGGTTCGGGGCGCGCTATGGCTACACCTTC. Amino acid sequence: CASSLGFGARYGYTF.

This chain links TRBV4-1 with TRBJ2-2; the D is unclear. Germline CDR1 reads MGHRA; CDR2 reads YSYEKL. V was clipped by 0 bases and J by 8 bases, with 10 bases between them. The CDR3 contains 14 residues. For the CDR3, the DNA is TGCGCCAGCAGCCAAGATCCCCTTATAGGGGAGCTGTTTTTT. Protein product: CASSQDPLIGELFF.

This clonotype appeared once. CDR3 amino acids: CASSESGQAKNIQYF. As DNA, the CDR3 is TGTGCCAGCAGTGAAAGTGGCCAGGCCAAAAACATTCAGTACTTC. This rearrangement joins TRBV6-1 to TRBJ2-4, with unresolved D. Germline V CDR1 and CDR2: MNHNS, SASEGT. V lost 2 bases, J lost 1 base, and 9 bases lay in between. This CDR3 contains 15 residues.

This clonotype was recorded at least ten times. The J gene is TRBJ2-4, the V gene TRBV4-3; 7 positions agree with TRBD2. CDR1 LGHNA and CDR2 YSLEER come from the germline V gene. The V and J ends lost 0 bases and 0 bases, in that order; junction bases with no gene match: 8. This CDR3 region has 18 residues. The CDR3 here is CASSQDIRDYIAKNIQYF. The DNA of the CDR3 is TGCGCCAGCAGCCAAGATATTCGGGACTACATAGCCAAAAACATTCAGTACTTC.

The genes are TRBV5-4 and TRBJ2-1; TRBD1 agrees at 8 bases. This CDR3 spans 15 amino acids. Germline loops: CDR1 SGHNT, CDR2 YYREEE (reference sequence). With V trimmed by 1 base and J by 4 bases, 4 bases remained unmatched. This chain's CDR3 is CASSLLQGAYNEQFF. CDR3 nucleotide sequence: TGTGCCAGCAGCTTGCTCCAGGGGGCATACAATGAGCAGTTCTTC.

Here the CDR3 DNA reads TGTGCCAGCAGTGAACAGGGGGCCTACAATGAGCAGTTCTTC. Encoded protein: CASSEQGAYNEQFF. This sequence joins TRBV2 and TRBJ2-1; 7 bases fit TRBD1. CDR1 is SNHLY, CDR2 FYNNEI, per germline. Trimming cost V 2 bases and J 2 bases; bases outside gene matches: 0. The CDR3 length is 14 residues. The complete variable domain, with remaining parts taken from reference TRBV2 and TRBJ2-1, reads EPEVTQTPSHQVTQMGQEVILRCVPISNHLYFYWYRQILGQKVEFLVSFYNNEISEKSEIFDDQFSVERPDGSNFTLKIRSTKLEDSAMYFCASSEQGAYNEQFFGPGTRLTVL.

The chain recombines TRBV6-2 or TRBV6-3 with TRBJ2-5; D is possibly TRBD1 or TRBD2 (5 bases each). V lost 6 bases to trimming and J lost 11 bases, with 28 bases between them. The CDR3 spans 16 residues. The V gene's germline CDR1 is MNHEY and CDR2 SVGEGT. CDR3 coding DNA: TGTGCCAGCAGCTTCCCTCGGACCGGGACCGTCAACGATCAGTACTTC. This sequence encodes CASSFPRTGTVNDQYF.